This entry lists 20 T cell receptor beta chains sequenced from one sample in a study of cytomegalovirus exposure and HLA in healthy donors. 60 Vbeta and 13 Jbeta primers were used in PCR. Sequencing used immunoSEQ multiplex PCR; TCRdb keeps in-frame clones, though not all of them. The sample shows about 180,000 clones, 80% of them seen only once. Sequencing input: PBMCs. These TCRs come from a woman in her thirties in good health and CMV-seronegative.

The chain carries TRBV14 and TRBJ2-3, with TRBD2 matching over 14 bases. The CDR3 sequence is 16 residues long. Germline trimming cut 5 bases from V and 4 bases from J; bases unmatched to any gene: 5. CDR1 SGHDN and CDR2 FVKESK come from the germline V gene. CDR3 nucleotide sequence: TGTGCCAGCAGCTCGCCGGGACTAGCGGGGGCAGATACGCAGTATTTT. Protein product: CASSSPGLAGADTQYF.

This clone was found a few times. The chain employs TRBV9 and TRBJ2-2; TRBD2 aligns across 7 bases. The CDR3 has 16 residues. Losses at the gene ends were 5 bases for V and 1 base for J; bases not matched to a gene: 8. Germline CDR1 SGDLS, CDR2 YYNGEE. This CDR3 is CASRRGWPENTGELFF. The CDR3 DNA is TGTGCCAGCAGGCGGGGGTGGCCAGAGAACACCGGGGAGCTGTTTTTT. Supplemented by reference TRBV9 and TRBJ2-2, the full variable domain reads DSGVTQTPKHLITATGQRVTLRCSPRSGDLSVYWYQQSLDQGLQFLIQYYNGEERAKGNILERFSAQQFPDLHSELNLSSLELGDSALYFCASRRGWPENTGELFFGEGSRLTVL.

DNA for the CDR3: TGCGCCAGCAGCTTTGCGGGGACAGGGGTTGATGGAAACACCATATATTTT. It encodes CASSFAGTGVDGNTIYF. The chain recombines TRBV5-1 with TRBJ1-3; TRBD1 matches at 10 bases. Germline CDR1 is SGHRS and CDR2 is YFSETQ. J lost 3 bases, V lost 2 bases, and 8 bases had no gene match. This CDR3 comprises 17 residues.

V is TRBV7-9 and J is TRBJ1-2, with TRBD1 matching over 7 bases. Germline V gives CDR1 SEHNR, CDR2 FQNEAQ (reference sequence). The CDR3 sequence is 15 residues long. J gave up 8 bases and V 1 base, and 10 bases lay outside the gene matches. The CDR3 nucleotides are TGTGCCAGCAGCTTAGTAGGGACAGACAGATCCGGCTACACCTTC. This encodes CASSLVGTDRSGYTF.

V is TRBV7-9 and J is TRBJ2-2; a possible D gene is TRBD1 (5 bases). CDR1 SEHNR and CDR2 FQNEAQ come from the germline V gene (reference sequence). The length of the CDR3 is 15 residues. V dropped 5 bases and J dropped 7 bases, with 17 bases sitting between them. The CDR3 region has the DNA TGTGCCAGCAGCCGCCAGGGTCAGGGCGTCGGGGAGCTGTTTTTT. The encoded protein is CASSRQGQGVGELFF.

With regard to this clone: A read error may account for a junction end that differs from germline. The chain employs TRBV6-4 and TRBJ2-3, with D possibly matching TRBD2 (6 bases). The germline V gene encodes CDR1 MRHNA and CDR2 SNTAGT. This CDR3 contains 15 residues. Written as DNA, the CDR3 is TGTGCCAGCAGCACGCGGGGCTTAGGCACGGATACGCAGTATTTT. Residues: CASSTRGLGTDTQYF.

V is TRBV27 and J is TRBJ1-5; D may be TRBD1 (5 bases). Looked up from germline, CDR1 is MNHEY and CDR2 is SMNVEV (reference sequence). The V gene lost 2 bases and the J gene lost 3 bases, with 8 bases spanning the gap. The CDR3 is 14 residues long. The CDR3 loop is CASSLQGYNQPQHF. CDR3 nucleotide sequence: TGTGCCAGCAGTTTACAGGGATACAATCAGCCCCAGCATTTT.

The V gene is TRBV19, the J gene TRBJ2-3; 15 nucleotides align to TRBD2. J was trimmed by 6 bases and V by 5 bases; bases with no gene match: 6. This CDR3 region has 16 residues. Germline lookup yields CDR1 LNHDA and CDR2 SQIVND (reference sequence). DNA for the CDR3: TGTGCCAGTAGTGCGGGACTAGCGGGGGGCCCGGATACGCAGTATTTT. Protein: CASSAGLAGGPDTQYF.

The genes are TRBV30 and TRBJ1-3; a possible D gene is TRBD1 (5 bases). This CDR3 is built from 16 residues. Germline values: CDR1 GTSNPN, CDR2 SVGIG (reference sequence). V lost 3 bases, J lost 0 bases, and 15 bases lay in between. CDR3 loop: CAWSSPGGFSGNTIYF. The CDR3 nucleotides are TGTGCCTGGAGCTCACCGGGGGGTTTCTCTGGAAACACCATATATTTT.

This rearrangement joins TRBV15 to TRBJ1-4; TRBD1 is a possible D gene (6 bases). V lost 1 base and J lost 8, with 17 bases in between. The CDR3 runs to 16 residues. From germline, CDR1 is LNHNV and CDR2 YYDKDF (reference sequence). This CDR3 reads CATSRGGGRLEEKLFF. The CDR3 nucleotides are TGTGCCACCAGCAGAGGGGGGGGCAGGTTGGAAGAAAAACTGTTTTTT.

V is TRBV5-1 and J is TRBJ1-2; tentatively, D is TRBD1 (5 bases). Deletions cut 4 bases from V and 4 bases from J, with 11 bases between. This CDR3 has 13 amino acids. Looked up from germline, CDR1 is SGHRS and CDR2 is YFSETQ. CDR3 in amino acids: CASSGDSTYGYTF. CDR3 coding DNA: TGCGCCAGCAGCGGCGACAGTACCTATGGCTACACCTTC.

For the CDR3, the DNA is TGTGCCTGGAGTGTAGGGGTCGAGCAGTACTTC. This gives the protein CAWSVGVEQYF. V gene TRBV30 combines with J gene TRBJ2-7; TRBD1 might be the D (5 bases). Germline loops: CDR1 GTSNPN, CDR2 SVGIG (reference sequence). V was pared by 0 bases and J by 6 bases, with 6 bases between. This CDR3 is 11 amino acids long.

About this clone itself: Other DNA sequences of this sample code for an identical CDR3. J is TRBJ2-1 and V is TRBV5-1, with 14 positions matching TRBD2. V lost 4 bases, J lost 4 bases, and 1 base stayed unmatched. Germline V gives CDR1 SGHRS, CDR2 YFSETQ. The CDR3 covers 15 residues. CDR3 in DNA: TGCGCCAGCAGCAGGACTAGCGGGGGGTACAATGAGCAGTTCTTC. The encoded protein is CASSRTSGGYNEQFF.

The V and J genes are TRBV5-1 and TRBJ2-3; a possible D gene is TRBD2 (6 bases). Germline V CDR1 and CDR2: SGHRS, YFSETQ. CDR3 size: 14 residues. Trimming took 4 bases from V and 4 from J, leaving 13 bases between them. The CDR3 protein is CASSHRLGADTQYF. CDR3 DNA: TGCGCCAGCAGCCATAGACTAGGAGCAGATACGCAGTATTTT.

V gene TRBV29-1 combines with J gene TRBJ2-5, with D hard to call. Trimming took off 3 bases at V and 5 bases at J, with 10 bases between the two ends. CDR3 length: 12 amino acids. Germline V gene sequence: CDR1 SQVTM, CDR2 ANQGSEA. The CDR3 bases are TGCAGCGTTGACAGGATATGGGAGACCCAGTACTTC. Residues: CSVDRIWETQYF.

This rearrangement joins TRBV7-9 to TRBJ2-7, with 10 bases matching TRBD1. The CDR3 totals 15 residues. J gave up 4 bases and V 7 bases, and 10 bases lay outside the gene matches. Germline V CDR1 and CDR2: SEHNR, FQNEAQ (reference sequence). Here the CDR3 DNA reads TGTGCCAGCACGGGTGGACAGGGGGGTGAATACGAGCAGTACTTC. Translating gives CASTGGQGGEYEQYF.

This clone was seen only once. Mismatch with germline at one junction end may stem from a read error. J is TRBJ2-5 and V is TRBV7-7; 12 bases are a match to TRBD2. The CDR3 consists of 17 residues. Germline CDR1 SSHAT, CDR2 FNYEAQ (reference sequence). This CDR3 is CASSLGLAGGQQETQYF. The CDR3, as DNA: TGTGCTAGCAGCTTAGGCCTAGCGGGGGGGCAGCAAGAGACCCAGTACTTC.

The rearrangement uses TRBV4-3 and TRBJ2-7; 10 positions agree with TRBD1. Per the germline V gene, CDR1 is LGHNA and CDR2 is YSLEER. Trimming took 4 bases from V and 3 from J; bases not matched to a gene: 6. The CDR3 is 15 residues long. This CDR3 reads CASSRSGTGDYEQYF. For the CDR3, the DNA is TGCGCCAGCAGCCGCTCCGGGACAGGGGACTACGAGCAGTACTTC.

This clone is medium-sized in the sample. V and J are TRBV4-1 and TRBJ1-6; 7 bases match TRBD1. The CDR3 is 14 residues long. With 6 bases clipped from V and 9 bases from J, the junction kept 8 bases outside the gene matches. Germline lookup yields CDR1 MGHRA and CDR2 YSYEKL. In DNA, the CDR3 is TGCGCCAGCAGAGACCCCCAGGGGGTTTCACCCCTCCACTTT. Its protein is CASRDPQGVSPLHF.

The chain couples TRBV27 to TRBJ1-1, with TRBD1 matching over 9 bases. The germline V gene has CDR1 MNHEY and CDR2 SMNVEV (reference sequence). The V gene end was trimmed by 2 bases and the J gene end by 3 bases; junction bases not matched to a gene: 10. This CDR3 has 17 residues. The CDR3 region is CASSLVPGQGLYTEAFF. DNA of the CDR3: TGTGCCAGCAGTTTAGTACCGGGACAGGGTCTATACACTGAAGCTTTCTTT.